The entry that follows covers one T cell receptor beta chain sequence. These data are taken from a study of shared clonotypes between healthy human individuals. Deep was the level at which the assay was run. The repertoire was sequenced with immunoSEQ multiplex PCR; TCRdb's copy has only in-frame clones and lacks some. The data hold under 600,000 clones, with approximately 95% observed a single time. The TCR was taken from a woman between 25 and 40 years old in good health. The sample consisted of naive CD4+ T cells sorted from blood. Subset given: CD45RA+ positively selected.

The CDR3 spells CAFQRGSKADTQYF. Written as DNA, the CDR3 is TGTGCCTTCCAGAGGGGTAGTAAGGCAGATACGCAGTATTTT. This chain uses TRBV30 with TRBJ2-3; perhaps D is TRBD1 or TRBD2 (5 bases each). CDR1 is GTSNPN, CDR2 SVGIG, per germline (reference sequence). The CDR3 contains 14 residues. V lost 7 bases to trimming and J lost 4 bases, with 18 bases between them.